Below, 25 T cell receptor beta chains from the same sample are listed, as sequenced in a study of blood T cells in healthy people across ages. Alongside a J-beta primer mix, a sample-barcoded 5' primer served in a second PCR lasting roughly 6 to 11 cycles. TCRdb reanalysed the 5' RACE reads using MiXCR and keeps one entry per CDR3 protein. The sample carries hundreds of thousands of distinct CDR3 sequences, 44% recorded once. Material for sequencing was blood. All receptors derive from a man aged 55 to 70 in good health.

This chain links TRBV20-1 with TRBJ1-1; 9 bases are a match to TRBD1. The CDR3 is 14 amino acids. V lost 0 bases, J lost 6 bases, and 5 bases stayed unmatched. CDR1 is DFQATT, CDR2 SNEGSKA, per germline (reference sequence). The CDR3 DNA follows: TGCAGTGCTAGAGATTTGGGGACAGGGCCTGAAGCTTTCTTT. It is translated as CSARDLGTGPEAFF.

The chain couples TRBV12-3 or TRBV12-4 to TRBJ2-1; tentative D call: TRBD2 (6 bases). V lost 5 bases to trimming and J lost 9 bases, with 11 bases between them. This CDR3 has 12 amino acids. CDR3 sequence reads: CASSPTSREQFF. For the CDR3, the DNA is TGTGCCAGCAGTCCTACTAGCCGTGAGCAGTTCTTC.

This sequence joins TRBV6-5 and TRBJ2-5; the match to TRBD1 covers 11 bases. Per germline, CDR1 MNHEY and CDR2 SVGAGI. V was pared by 8 bases and J by 4 bases, with 9 bases of the junction left unmatched. The CDR3 consists of 15 residues. CDR3 protein: CASGDRGTHRETQYF. The CDR3, as DNA: TGTGCCAGCGGGGACAGGGGGACCCACCGAGAGACCCAGTACTTC.

A few counts support this clonotype. The chain links TRBV5-6 to TRBJ2-3; no firm D call. V gave up 4 bases and J gave up 5 bases, with 11 bases separating them. This CDR3 region has 13 residues. Germline-derived CDR1 and CDR2 are SGHDT and YYEEEE. CDR3 region: CASSRVAEDTQYF. The CDR3 DNA sequence: TGTGCCAGCAGCCGTGTGGCGGAAGATACGCAGTATTTT.

The J gene is TRBJ2-1, the V gene TRBV7-9; unclear D gene. The tail of the sequence fits TRBJ2-7 better, so the J call may be wrong. This CDR3 contains 14 residues. Germline V gene sequence: CDR1 SEHNR, CDR2 FQNEAQ (reference sequence). Written as DNA, the CDR3 is TGTGCCAGCAGCTTACGCGAATCCTACAATGAGCAGTACTTC. It yields the protein CASSLRESYNEQYF.

The chain recombines TRBV20-1 with TRBJ2-3; the D is unclear. There are 15 residues in the CDR3. Per the germline V gene, CDR1 is DFQATT and CDR2 is SNEGSKA (reference sequence). V gave up 5 bases and J gave up 2 bases, with 17 bases separating them. The CDR3 DNA reads TGCAGTGCTGGCCCGGCCAGCCCTGACACAGATACGCAGTATTTT. As protein: CSAGPASPDTDTQYF.

In this sample, this clonotype turned up many times. The chain has TRBV20-1 and TRBJ2-4, with 9 nucleotides matching TRBD1. The CDR3 is made up of 12 amino acids. Germline V CDR1 and CDR2: DFQATT, SNEGSKA (reference sequence). With V trimmed by 6 bases and J by 16 bases, 13 bases remained unmatched. DNA of the CDR3: TGCAGTGCGCCCACCGGGACAGGGAGTTTTTACTTC. Translated: CSAPTGTGSFYF.

The chain uses TRBV20-1 and TRBJ1-1, with D unresolved. Trimming removed 1 base at V and 3 bases at J, with 15 bases between. Germline loops: CDR1 DFQATT, CDR2 SNEGSKA (reference sequence). There are 15 residues in the CDR3. The CDR3 sequence is CSARGLEVGHTEAFF. CDR3 sequence (DNA): TGCAGTGCTAGAGGTTTGGAGGTCGGTCACACTGAAGCTTTCTTT.

This clonotype was counted only a few times. This chain connects TRBV12-3 or TRBV12-4 to TRBJ2-5; perhaps TRBD2 as D (6 bases). The CDR3 loop spans 13 amino acids. V gave up 7 bases and J gave up 1 base, with 10 bases separating them. CDR3 in amino acids: CASNRGVQETQYF. The CDR3 DNA sequence: TGTGCCAGCAACCGCGGGGTCCAAGAGACCCAGTACTTC.

This clonotype appeared a few times. The gene calls are TRBV7-2 and TRBJ1-2, with TRBD1 identical over 7 bases. The CDR3 covers 18 residues. Germline V gene lookup returns CDR1 SGHTA and CDR2 FQGNSA. After removal of 1 base from V and 6 bases from J, the junction contained 17 bases not matched to a gene. In DNA form, the CDR3 reads TGTGCCAGCAGCTTAGGAAAGGGGGCGTCGGGCCTCCGGGATGGCTACACCTTC. Amino acid sequence: CASSLGKGASGLRDGYTF.

This clonotype showed up just a few times. The CDR3 region is CASSKSRDEAFF. As DNA, the CDR3 is TGTGCCAGCAGCAAATCCAGGGATGAAGCTTTCTTT. V gene TRBV21-1 combines with J gene TRBJ1-1; the table's D call, TRBD1, has no DNA check behind it. TRBV21-1 represents a pseudogene. The CDR3 is made up of 12 amino acids.

This clonotype was seen only a few times. This may be a read error, as it is one base from a much larger clone. The V gene is TRBV7-2, the J gene TRBJ2-1; no clear D. CDR1 and CDR2 from the germline V gene are SGHTA and FQGNSA. V was trimmed by 5 bases and J by 1 base, leaving 12 bases between them. The CDR3 is 15 amino acids. DNA of the CDR3: TGTGCCAGCAGCGACCTACGAGGTTCCTACAATGAGCAGTTCTTC. Translating gives CASSDLRGSYNEQFF. Looking up the rest from reference TRBV7-2 and TRBJ2-1 gives the full variable domain: GAGVSQSPSNKVTEKGKDVELRCDPISGHTALYWYRQSLGQGLEFLIYFQGNSAPDKSGLPSDRFSAERTGGSVSTLTIQRTQQEDSAVYLCASSDLRGSYNEQFFGPGTRLTVL.

Concerning this clonotype: The junction departs from germline at one end; a sequencing error may be responsible. The chain joins TRBV29-1 to TRBJ2-6; D is unclear. This CDR3 has 15 amino acids. Germline CDR1 SQVTM, CDR2 ANQGSEA. The CDR3 DNA follows: TGCGGCGTTGGATATAAAGGGACTGGGGCCAACGTCCTGACTTTC. Amino acid sequence: CGVGYKGTGANVLTF.

This clonotype was seen only a few times. The chain carries TRBV20-1 and TRBJ2-3, with 8 bases that match TRBD1. The CDR3 extends over 15 amino acids. The J segment lost 8 bases and the V segment lost 3 bases, leaving 13 bases of the junction unmatched. The germline CDR1 and CDR2 sequences are DFQATT and SNEGSKA (reference sequence). The CDR3 loop is CSASNFRQGTGTQYF. CDR3 coding DNA: TGCAGTGCTAGCAATTTTCGACAGGGGACCGGTACGCAGTATTTT.

The chain couples TRBV9 to TRBJ2-1; tentatively, D is TRBD1 (6 bases). With 3 bases removed from V and 7 bases from J, the gap between germline ends came to 14 bases. CDR1 SGDLS and CDR2 YYNGEE come from the germline V gene. The CDR3 has 14 amino acids. The CDR3: CASSDRDTVNEQFF. The CDR3 DNA is TGTGCCAGCAGCGACCGGGACACCGTTAATGAGCAGTTCTTC.

This clonotype was found once. V and J are TRBV28 and TRBJ2-7; the D gene is possibly TRBD1 (6 bases). The CDR3 covers 16 residues. Looked up from germline, CDR1 is MDHEN and CDR2 is SYDVKM. Trimming took 4 bases from V and 1 from J, leaving 17 bases between them. The CDR3 region is CASSSRRTAPSYEQYF. DNA of the CDR3: TGTGCCAGCAGTTCCCGACGGACAGCCCCGTCCTACGAGCAGTACTTC.

This clonotype turned up a few times. The chain joins TRBV5-8 to TRBJ2-1, with a weak D call TRBD2 (5 bases). From germline, CDR1 is SGHTS and CDR2 YDEGEE. The CDR3 totals 17 residues. V shed 4 bases and J shed 0 bases, with 17 bases lying between them. CDR3 DNA sequence: TGTGCCAGCAGCCCTATCTCGCGGGCTAGCTCCTACAATGAGCAGTTCTTC. Translation: CASSPISRASSYNEQFF.

This sequence joins TRBV5-6 and TRBJ2-1; D not certain. CDR1 and CDR2 (germline): SGHDT, YYEEEE. Deletions cut 2 bases from V and 9 bases from J, with 15 bases between. CDR3 length: 14 amino acids. In nucleotides, the CDR3 is TGTGCCAGCAGCTTAGGCTGGGATAGGAGTGAGCAGTTCTTC. Amino acids: CASSLGWDRSEQFF.

The V gene is TRBV20-1, the J gene TRBJ1-2; D gene unclear. Trimming removed 3 bases at V and 7 bases at J, with 12 bases between. CDR1 and CDR2 from the germline V gene are DFQATT and SNEGSKA (reference sequence). The CDR3 totals 12 residues. CDR3 amino acids: CSASRVSGGYTF. The CDR3 nucleotides are TGCAGTGCTAGTAGGGTTTCGGGTGGCTACACCTTC.

The table lists this clonotype with a few counts. The chain uses TRBV3-1 and TRBJ1-2, with D unresolved. This CDR3 comprises 13 residues. The germline CDR1 and CDR2 sequences are LGHDT and YNNKEL (reference sequence). Trimming stripped 4 bases from V and 8 bases from J, with 14 bases between. The DNA of the CDR3 is TGTGCCAGCAGCCTCGAAACCGTTCGGGGCTACACCTTC. This encodes CASSLETVRGYTF.

This clonotype was seen only a few times. The chain links TRBV4-1 to TRBJ2-7; the match to TRBD1 covers 9 bases. Germline loops: CDR1 MGHRA, CDR2 YSYEKL. The V segment lost 3 bases and the J segment 1 base; nucleotides outside the gene matches: 1. CDR3 length: 14 residues. CDR3 sequence: CASSHGTGSYEQYF. In nucleotides, the CDR3 is TGCGCCAGCAGCCATGGGACAGGGTCCTACGAGCAGTACTTC.

As for this clonotype: Germline and junction disagree at one end, which may indicate a read error. The chain employs TRBV20-1 and TRBJ2-6, with D tentatively TRBD2 (6 bases). The germline gives CDR1 DFQATT, CDR2 SNEGSKA (reference sequence). The CDR3 is made up of 14 amino acids. CDR3 nucleotide sequence: TGCAGTGCTAGTCGGGGGTATGGGGCCAACGTCCCGACTTTC. Its translation is CSASRGYGANVPTF.

This clonotype has a count of ten or more. The chain is built from TRBV6-2 or TRBV6-3 and TRBJ2-2; 12 nucleotides agree with TRBD1. The length of the CDR3 is 14 residues. Germline CDR1 MNHEY, CDR2 SVGEGT. The ends lost 7 bases at V and 6 bases at J; junction bases unmatched: 3. This chain's CDR3 is CASKGQGASGELFF. The DNA of the CDR3 is TGTGCCAGCAAGGGACAGGGGGCTTCCGGGGAGCTGTTTTTT.

CDR3 DNA sequence: TGTGCCAGCAGTGCTGGACAGGTGATAAATTCACCCCTCCACTTT. The encoded protein is CASSAGQVINSPLHF. The rearrangement uses TRBV27 and TRBJ1-6; 7 positions match TRBD1. Per germline, CDR1 MNHEY and CDR2 SMNVEV (reference sequence). V was clipped by 5 bases and J by 7 bases; unmatched bases: 8. The CDR3 runs to 15 residues.

The V call is TRBV18, the J call TRBJ1-6; the D is unclear. Germline V lookup: CDR1 KGHSH, CDR2 LQKENI. Trimming took off 2 bases at V and 11 bases at J, with 16 bases between the two ends. The CDR3 spans 15 residues. The CDR3 loop reads CASSPSVETSPPLHF. CDR3 DNA sequence: TGTGCCAGCTCACCATCAGTGGAAACCTCCCCACCCCTCCACTTT.